The 32 T cell receptor beta chains listed next were all sequenced from one sample in a study of blood T cell repertoires in COVID-19. Measured with immunoSEQ multiplex PCR; TCRdb has only the in-frame clones, and not every one. The table shows 250,000 or so clones, with about nine tenths occurring only once. Material for sequencing was peripheral blood. These receptor sequences come from a woman aged 25-40 years with COVID-19, enrolled during active disease.

The chain uses TRBV11-2 and TRBJ1-1; D gene unclear. This CDR3 is built from 12 residues. V lost 3 bases and J 10 bases, leaving 12 bases between the germline ends. Per the germline V gene, CDR1 is SGHAT and CDR2 is FQNNGV. The CDR3 bases are TGTGCCAGCAGCTTTAACGTACTAGCAGCTTTCTTT. This sequence encodes CASSFNVLAAFF.

The rearrangement links TRBV19 to TRBJ1-6; D gene unclear. With 6 bases removed from V and 5 bases from J, the gap between germline ends came to 11 bases. CDR3 length equals 14 residues. The V gene's germline CDR1 is LNHDA and CDR2 SQIVND (reference sequence). The CDR3 is CASSREKDNSPLHF. As DNA, the CDR3 is TGTGCCAGTAGCCGGGAGAAGGATAATTCACCCCTCCACTTT.

The chain couples TRBV29-1 to TRBJ2-1, with a possible D match to TRBD2 (5 bases). Between the trimmed V and J ends, which lost 4 bases and 7 bases, there was a span of 17 bases. The germline V gene encodes CDR1 SQVTM and CDR2 ANQGSEA. The CDR3 sequence is 14 residues long. For the CDR3, the DNA is TGCAGCGTTGCAGTACTAGTATCGAGGAATGAGCAGTTCTTC. Translation: CSVAVLVSRNEQFF.

This chain connects TRBV6-5 to TRBJ1-2, with D hard to call. Germline values: CDR1 MNHEY, CDR2 SVGAGI. This CDR3 is 14 amino acids long. Trimming left V 7 bases short and J 8 bases short, with 20 bases between. The CDR3 nucleotides read TGTGCCAGCAACGTGGACCTAAAAACGGGGGGCTACACCTTC. This gives the protein CASNVDLKTGGYTF.

In its sample, this clone was seen a few times. J is TRBJ1-1 and V is TRBV19, with no clear D. The CDR3 has 15 amino acids. V dropped 1 base and J dropped 6 bases, with 15 bases sitting between them. Germline values: CDR1 LNHDA, CDR2 SQIVND (reference sequence). This CDR3 reads CASSIALRAVAEAFF. The CDR3 DNA is TGTGCCAGTAGTATAGCTTTGAGGGCAGTCGCTGAAGCTTTCTTT. The full variable domain, in which reference TRBV19 and TRBJ1-1 provide the parts outside the CDR3, is DGGITQSPKYLFRKEGQNVTLSCEQNLNHDAMYWYRQDPGQGLRLIYYSQIVNDFQKGDIAEGYSVSREKKESFPLTVTSAQKNPTAFYLCASSIALRAVAEAFFGQGTRLTVV.

V is TRBV6-6 and J is TRBJ1-1; 7 bases are shared with TRBD1. Germline trimming cut 2 bases from V and 3 bases from J; bases unmatched to any gene: 3. The CDR3 extends over 14 amino acids. CDR1 is MNHNY and CDR2 is SVGAGI in the germline V gene (reference sequence). Written as DNA, the CDR3 is TGTGCCAGCAGTTACGTCGGGACAGACACTGAAGCTTTCTTT. The encoded protein is CASSYVGTDTEAFF.

The rearrangement links TRBV7-8 to TRBJ2-6, with D unresolved. Germline V CDR1 and CDR2: SGHVS, FQNEAQ. This CDR3 spans 15 amino acids. Trimming stripped 1 base from V and 1 base from J, with 5 bases between. The CDR3 region has the DNA TGTGCCAGCAGCTTAGGAGGATCTGGGGCCAACGTCCTGACTTTC. Translating gives CASSLGGSGANVLTF.

The rearrangement links TRBV3-1 (or the pseudogene TRBV3-2) to TRBJ2-3; D not resolved. Trimming removed 5 bases at V and 3 bases at J, with 6 bases between. Germline CDR1 reads LGHDT; CDR2 reads YNNKEL (reference sequence). This CDR3 contains 12 residues. This CDR3 reads CASSGSTDTQYF. The CDR3 DNA reads TGTGCCAGCAGCGGTAGTACAGATACGCAGTATTTT.

The chain links TRBV2 to TRBJ2-2, with 10 bases fitting TRBD2. Trimming took 5 bases from V and 0 from J; bases not matched to a gene: 6. The germline V gene has CDR1 SNHLY and CDR2 FYNNEI. This CDR3 is 17 amino acids long. This CDR3 is CASSTTSGTANTGELFF. In DNA form, the CDR3 reads TGTGCCAGCAGTACCACTAGCGGGACGGCGAACACCGGGGAGCTGTTTTTT.

J is TRBJ2-1 and V is TRBV4-3, with 14 bases aligning to TRBD2. J was trimmed by 10 bases and V by 3 bases; bases with no gene match: 14. The CDR3 sequence is 18 residues long. The germline V gene has CDR1 LGHNA and CDR2 YSLEER. CDR3 loop: CASSHPSGTSGRVLEQFF. The CDR3 DNA reads as TGCGCCAGCAGCCACCCATCCGGGACTAGCGGGAGAGTCTTGGAGCAGTTCTTC.

This clone appeared once. V is TRBV5-6 and J is TRBJ2-2, with 9 bases aligning to TRBD1. The CDR3 is made up of 17 amino acids. CDR1 SGHDT and CDR2 YYEEEE come from the germline V gene. J gave up 7 bases and V 3 bases, and 13 bases lay outside the gene matches. CDR3 sequence: CASSSSGQGLRGGELFF. Written as DNA, the CDR3 is TGTGCCAGCAGCTCCTCCGGACAGGGGCTTAGGGGCGGGGAGCTGTTTTTT.

The chain links TRBV28 to TRBJ2-1; D may be TRBD2 (5 bases). V was cut by 4 bases and J by 2 bases, with 27 bases left in between. The CDR3 length is 20 residues. CDR1 and CDR2 (germline): MDHEN, SYDVKM. CDR3 sequence (DNA): TGTGCCAGCAGTTCACCTCTTGGTGCCTACCTCGGGGAACCCTACAATGAGCAGTTCTTC. As protein: CASSSPLGAYLGEPYNEQFF. The whole variable domain, remainder taken from reference TRBV28 and TRBJ2-1, is DVKVTQSSRYLVKRTGEKVFLECVQDMDHENMFWYRQDPGLGLRLIYFSYDVKMKEKGDIPEGYSVSREKKERFSLILESASTNQTSMYLCASSSPLGAYLGEPYNEQFFGPGTRLTVL.

The rearrangement links TRBV5-1 to TRBJ2-1, with 7 nucleotides matching TRBD1. Germline V gives CDR1 SGHRS, CDR2 YFSETQ. Trimming took 5 bases from V and 2 from J; bases not matched to a gene: 10. There are 16 residues in the CDR3. The CDR3 DNA sequence: TGCGCCAGCAGACAGGGGCAGGGAACTGCCTACAATGAGCAGTTCTTC. Translated, it gives CASRQGQGTAYNEQFF.

With respect to this clone: One end of the junction is discordant with germline, which a read error may explain. The rearrangement links TRBV24-1 to TRBJ2-3; tentative D call: TRBD1 (5 bases). This CDR3 contains 12 residues. The germline gives CDR1 KGHDR, CDR2 SFDVKD. The DNA of the CDR3 is TGTGCCACCAGTGAGGACGGACACAAACGGTGGTTT. Its protein product is CATSEDGHKRWF.

The chain recombines TRBV5-4 with TRBJ2-3, with D possibly matching TRBD2 (5 bases). V dropped 4 bases and J dropped 1 base, with 7 bases sitting between them. Germline V gene lookup returns CDR1 SGHNT and CDR2 YYREEE (reference sequence). The CDR3 extends over 13 amino acids. In DNA, the CDR3 is TGTGCCAGCAGCCAGAGGGGCACAGATACGCAGTATTTT. Translation: CASSQRGTDTQYF.

The CDR3 loop reads CASSPSGRANYGYTF. The CDR3 DNA reads TGTGCCAGCTCACCAAGTGGGAGAGCTAACTATGGCTACACCTTC. The genes are TRBV18 and TRBJ1-2; D unresolved. V was trimmed by 2 bases and J by 0 bases, leaving 10 bases between them. The CDR3 spans 15 residues. Germline assignment: CDR1 KGHSH and CDR2 LQKENI.

This clone appeared a single time. The V and J genes are TRBV6-1 and TRBJ2-1; TRBD1 agrees at 8 bases. Germline-derived CDR1 and CDR2 are MNHNS and SASEGT. The CDR3 length is 17 residues. J was trimmed by 5 bases and V by 2 bases; bases with no gene match: 11. In nucleotides, the CDR3 is TGTGCCAGCAGTGAACCTCGACAGGGGTTTAAGGACAATGAGCAGTTCTTC. Translating it yields CASSEPRQGFKDNEQFF.

The chain is built from TRBV14 and TRBJ2-5; 9 bases match TRBD1. CDR1 is SGHDN, CDR2 FVKESK, per germline. This CDR3 has 14 amino acids. V shed 4 bases, J shed 4 bases, and the junction held 4 bases outside the gene matches. The CDR3 DNA reads as TGTGCCAGCAGCCGGGACAGGGTTATAGAGACCCAGTACTTC. It yields the protein CASSRDRVIETQYF.

V usage is TRBV4-3 and J usage is TRBJ1-3; D remains unclear. V lost 3 bases and J lost 4, with 4 bases in between. Germline assignment: CDR1 LGHNA and CDR2 YSLEER. The CDR3 is 12 amino acids. The CDR3 protein is CASSQEGNTIYF. CDR3 DNA sequence: TGCGCCAGCAGCCAGGAGGGAAACACCATATATTTT.

This clone has at least ten counts. The rearrangement links TRBV11-3 to TRBJ1-1; 7 bases align to TRBD1. J gave up 4 bases and V 5 bases, and 7 bases lay outside the gene matches. The germline V gene has CDR1 SGHNT and CDR2 YENEEA. The CDR3 contains 14 residues. As DNA, the CDR3 is TGTGCCAGCAGCCCCGTGGCAGGGGGCACTGAAGCTTTCTTT. Translation gives CASSPVAGGTEAFF.

This chain connects TRBV6-2 or TRBV6-3 to TRBJ1-2; no definite D call. This CDR3 has 13 amino acids. V shed 5 bases and J shed 3 bases, with 10 bases lying between them. Germline CDR1 MNHEY, CDR2 SVGEGT. CDR3: CASSALVDYGYTF. The CDR3 DNA sequence: TGTGCCAGCAGTGCTTTGGTAGACTATGGCTACACCTTC.

The gene calls are TRBV6-5 and TRBJ2-5; 8 bases match TRBD1. The CDR3 spans 16 residues. Trimming took 3 bases from V and 2 from J; bases not matched to a gene: 8. CDR1 and CDR2 from the germline V gene are MNHEY and SVGAGI. The CDR3 region is CASSYSGTGPQETQYF. The CDR3 DNA reads as TGTGCCAGCAGTTATTCTGGGACAGGACCTCAAGAGACCCAGTACTTC.

This clone turned up a few times. The chain carries TRBV19 and TRBJ2-3, with D hard to call. Germline CDR1 and CDR2: LNHDA and SQIVND (reference sequence). The CDR3 has 11 residues. V was cut by 8 bases and J by 5 bases, with 8 bases left in between. The CDR3 loop reads CASGVRDTQYF. DNA of the CDR3: TGTGCCAGTGGTGTGAGAGATACGCAGTATTTT. Complete variable domain (other parts from reference TRBV19 and TRBJ2-3): DGGITQSPKYLFRKEGQNVTLSCEQNLNHDAMYWYRQDPGQGLRLIYYSQIVNDFQKGDIAEGYSVSREKKESFPLTVTSAQKNPTAFYLCASGVRDTQYFGPGTRLTVL.

The gene calls are TRBV4-1 and TRBJ2-3; 9 nucleotides agree with TRBD2. The CDR3 has 17 residues. Looked up from germline, CDR1 is MGHRA and CDR2 is YSYEKL. V was clipped by 1 base and J by 0 bases; unmatched bases: 5. The CDR3 here is CASSQGYSGGSTDTQYF. In nucleotides, the CDR3 is TGCGCCAGCAGCCAAGGATATAGCGGGGGAAGCACAGATACGCAGTATTTT.

The V and J genes are TRBV5-8 and TRBJ2-2; 11 positions agree with TRBD2. This CDR3 spans 15 amino acids. Germline CDR1 and CDR2: SGHTS and YDEGEE. Trimming cost V 5 bases and J 5 bases; bases outside gene matches: 5. The CDR3 region has the DNA TGTGCCAGCAGGAGACTAGCGGGACGTACCGGGGAGCTGTTTTTT. Translation: CASRRLAGRTGELFF.

The chain combines TRBV3-1 (or the pseudogene TRBV3-2) with TRBJ2-1, with 12 bases matching TRBD2. Germline lookup yields CDR1 LGHDT and CDR2 YNNKEL (reference sequence). The CDR3 length is 13 residues. Trimming cost V 4 bases and J 13 bases; bases outside gene matches: 5. CDR3 sequence reads: CASSPRLAGEQFF. The CDR3 region has the DNA TGTGCCAGCAGCCCGAGACTAGCGGGAGAACAGTTCTTC.

The chain joins TRBV6-2 or TRBV6-3 to TRBJ1-2; D call uncertain. V shed 8 bases and J shed 3 bases, with 25 bases lying between them. Germline CDR1 MNHEY, CDR2 SVGEGT. The CDR3 length is 17 residues. In nucleotides, the CDR3 is TGTGCCAGCCGCCCTCCGGACCTGGAGGAGTGGCACTATGGCTACACCTTC. Amino acid sequence: CASRPPDLEEWHYGYTF.

This chain uses TRBV19 with TRBJ2-3; D may be TRBD1 (6 bases). This CDR3 region has 15 residues. The V end lost 6 bases, the J end lost 2 bases, and 15 bases lay between the germline ends. From germline, CDR1 is LNHDA and CDR2 SQIVND (reference sequence). CDR3 residues: CASSDWTAFTDTQYF. The CDR3 bases are TGTGCCAGTAGCGATTGGACAGCATTCACAGATACGCAGTATTTT.

V is TRBV6-9 and J is TRBJ2-7; tentative D call: TRBD2 (5 bases). Trimming shortened V by 3 bases and J by 6 bases, and 12 bases separated the two germline ends. This CDR3 is built from 13 residues. The V gene's germline CDR1 is MNHGY and CDR2 SVAAGI. The CDR3 nucleotides read TGTGCCAGCAGTTACCGGGAAGCGTTCGAGCAGTACGTC. This sequence encodes CASSYREAFEQYV.

The rearrangement joins TRBV3-1 (or the pseudogene TRBV3-2) to TRBJ2-1; perhaps TRBD1 as D (6 bases). V was shortened by 1 base and J by 7 bases, with 14 bases between the two germline ends. This CDR3 has 15 residues. CDR1 and CDR2 (germline): LGHDT, YNNKEL (reference sequence). CDR3 nucleotide sequence: TGTGCCAGCAGCCAAGGGACTGGGGGCCTGAATGAGCAGTTCTTC. Translation gives CASSQGTGGLNEQFF.

V gene TRBV6-5 combines with J gene TRBJ1-4, with TRBD1 identical over 9 bases. The CDR3 loop spans 14 amino acids. V lost 6 bases to trimming and J lost 7 bases; unmatched junction nucleotides: 6. CDR1 MNHEY and CDR2 SVGAGI come from the germline V gene. In DNA form, the CDR3 reads TGTGCCAGCAGAGAGGGACAGGGCTTTGAAAAACTGTTTTTT. It specifies CASREGQGFEKLFF.

This clone occurred a few times. This chain joins TRBV7-8 and TRBJ2-7, with D unclear. The V end was cut by 0 bases, the J end by 1 base, with 4 bases between. CDR1 is SGHVS and CDR2 is FQNEAQ in the germline V gene. The CDR3 runs 13 residues. The CDR3 here is CASSLAQSYEQYF. In nucleotides, the CDR3 is TGTGCCAGCAGCTTAGCGCAGTCCTACGAGCAGTACTTC.